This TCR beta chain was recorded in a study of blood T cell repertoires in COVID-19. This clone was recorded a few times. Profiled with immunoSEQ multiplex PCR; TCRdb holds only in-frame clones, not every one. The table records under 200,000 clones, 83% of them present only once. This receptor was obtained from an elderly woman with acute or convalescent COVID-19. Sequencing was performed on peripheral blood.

CDR3 sequence (DNA): TGCGCCAGCAGCACCGGGGAGGGGACCTATGGCTACACCTTC. It encodes CASSTGEGTYGYTF. The chain links TRBV5-1 to TRBJ1-2, with D possibly TRBD1 on 5 matching bases. V shed 4 bases and J shed 4 bases, with 14 bases lying between them. In germline, CDR1 is SGHRS, CDR2 YFSETQ. This CDR3 spans 14 amino acids.